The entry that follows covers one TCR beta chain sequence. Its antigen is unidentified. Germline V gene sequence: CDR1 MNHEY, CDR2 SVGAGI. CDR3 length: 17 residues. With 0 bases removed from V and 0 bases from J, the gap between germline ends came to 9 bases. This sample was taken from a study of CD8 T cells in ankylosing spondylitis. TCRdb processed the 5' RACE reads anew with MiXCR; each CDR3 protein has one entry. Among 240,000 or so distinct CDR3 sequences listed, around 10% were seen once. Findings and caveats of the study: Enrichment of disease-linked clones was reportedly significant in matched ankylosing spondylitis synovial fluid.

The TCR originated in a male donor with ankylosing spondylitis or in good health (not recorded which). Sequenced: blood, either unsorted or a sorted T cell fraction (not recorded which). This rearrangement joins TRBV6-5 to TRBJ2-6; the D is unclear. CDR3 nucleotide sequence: TGTGCCAGCAGTTACTCGGGCCCAGACTCTGGGGCCAACGTCCTGACTTTC. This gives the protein CASSYSGPDSGANVLTF.